This passage covers 32 T cell receptor beta chains from one sample sequenced in a study of vaccination and CD4 T cells after COVID-19. Sequencing of DNA taken from cultured CD4+ T cells relied on the Oncomine TCR Beta short-read assay. Each CDR3 protein gets one entry after TCRdb re-called the PCR reads with MiXCR. The table records just under 20,000 distinct CDR3 sequences, about 42% of them present only once. Treatment specified: roughly 10-day PBMC culture with coronavirus spike peptide pools or control peptides (ViraFEST assay). For these receptors, no antigen is known. Sequencing used CD4+ T cells from blood, cultured in vitro, obtained before SARS-CoV-2 vaccination. Every receptor here comes from a human donor who received a COVID-19 vaccine.

The gene calls are TRBV2 and TRBJ2-3, with 8 bases aligning to TRBD1. Germline V gives CDR1 SNHLY, CDR2 FYNNEI. This CDR3 region has 15 residues. V was pared by 6 bases and J by 0 bases, with 5 bases of the junction left unmatched. CDR3 bases: TGTGCCAGCAGCCCGGACAGGGTTAGCACAGATACGCAGTATTTT. This sequence encodes CASSPDRVSTDTQYF.

This clonotype was detected only a few times. V usage is TRBV28 and J usage is TRBJ2-1; D might be TRBD2 (5 bases). Trimming removed 7 bases from V and 5 bases from J, with 18 bases in between. The CDR3 is 15 residues long. Germline values: CDR1 MDHEN, CDR2 SYDVKM. CDR3 region: CASIETKFDHNEQFF. The CDR3 DNA is TGTGCCAGCATCGAGACTAAGTTTGACCACAATGAGCAGTTCTTC.

The rearrangement links TRBV7-2 to TRBJ2-5, with D unresolved. The CDR3 loop spans 12 amino acids. The ends were cut back, 1 base at V and 0 bases at J, with 0 bases in the middle. From germline, CDR1 is SGHTA and CDR2 FQGNSA. This chain's CDR3 is CASSLDQETQYF. The CDR3 DNA follows: TGTGCCAGCAGCTTAGACCAAGAGACCCAGTACTTC.

This clonotype was detected a few times. The chain combines TRBV6-1 with TRBJ1-1; 7 positions match TRBD1. V was pared by 6 bases and J by 3 bases, with 4 bases of the junction left unmatched. Germline V gene data show CDR1 as MNHNS and CDR2 as SASEGT. The length of the CDR3 is 13 residues. In DNA form, the CDR3 reads TGTGCCAGCAGGCCAGGGGGGTACACTGAAGCTTTCTTT. It translates to CASRPGGYTEAFF.

The chain uses TRBV12-3 or TRBV12-4 and TRBJ1-5, with a possible D match to TRBD1 (5 bases). This CDR3 is 15 amino acids long. Trimming removed 3 bases from V and 5 bases from J, with 14 bases in between. In DNA, the CDR3 is TGTGCCAGCAGTTTTTATGACAGAAAGCATCAGCCCCAGCATTTT. This gives the protein CASSFYDRKHQPQHF.

This chain connects TRBV25-1 to TRBJ2-5; D possibly matches TRBD1 or TRBD2 (5 bases each). The V gene's germline CDR1 is MGHDK and CDR2 SYGVNS. The CDR3 has 16 amino acids. The V end lost 7 bases, the J end lost 2 bases, and 20 bases lay between the germline ends. The CDR3 nucleotides read TGTGCCAGCATTCATCCCCTCAGGGACCATCAAGAGACCCAGTACTTC. Its translation: CASIHPLRDHQETQYF.

The rearrangement uses TRBV7-9 and TRBJ2-1, with a possible D match to TRBD2 (6 bases). Germline V CDR1 and CDR2: SEHNR, FQNEAQ (reference sequence). Trimming left V 5 bases short and J 5 bases short, with 19 bases between. The CDR3 loop spans 16 amino acids. CDR3 DNA sequence: TGTGCCAGCAGCGTTGGGGGGACCGAGCCACACAATGAGCAGTTCTTC. Residues: CASSVGGTEPHNEQFF. The complete variable domain, with remaining parts taken from reference TRBV7-9 and TRBJ2-1, reads DTGVSQNPRHKITKRGQNVTFRCDPISEHNRLYWYRQTLGQGPEFLTYFQNEAQLEKSRLLSDRFSAERPKGSFSTLEIQRTEQGDSAMYLCASSVGGTEPHNEQFFGPGTRLTVL.

A word on this clonotype: The junction and the germline gene differ at one end; a read error may be behind it. This rearrangement joins TRBV10-3 to TRBJ1-2, with D possibly TRBD1 on 5 matching bases. Germline loops: CDR1 ENHRY, CDR2 SYGVKD. CDR3 size: 14 residues. CDR3 loop: CAIRRRGEVDGYTF. The DNA of the CDR3 is TGTGCGATCAGGAGGAGGGGCGAGGTCGATGGCTACACCTTC.

This clonotype has more than one count but fewer than ten. V gene TRBV24-1 combines with J gene TRBJ1-2, with 7 bases lining up with TRBD1. CDR1 and CDR2 from the germline V gene are KGHDR and SFDVKD. With 4 bases clipped from V and 7 bases from J, the junction kept 8 bases outside the gene matches. This CDR3 has 14 residues. CDR3 amino acids: CATSDPDREGGYTF. The CDR3 DNA is TGTGCCACCAGTGACCCAGACAGGGAAGGTGGCTACACCTTC.

This clonotype was counted only a few times. The chain combines TRBV10-3 with TRBJ1-1; TRBD1 might be the D (6 bases). Germline V gene lookup returns CDR1 ENHRY and CDR2 SYGVKD. With 0 bases removed from V and 2 bases from J, the gap between germline ends came to 10 bases. The CDR3 is 15 residues long. CDR3 nucleotide sequence: TGTGCCATCAGTGAGTCGACAGGAACTAACACTGAAGCTTTCTTT. Encoded protein: CAISESTGTNTEAFF.

There are a few counts of this clonotype. The chain is built from TRBV5-5 and TRBJ1-6, with a weak D call TRBD1 (5 bases). Per the germline V gene, CDR1 is SGHKS and CDR2 is YYEKEE (reference sequence). The CDR3 has 13 amino acids. V lost 2 bases to trimming and J lost 10 bases, with 10 bases between them. The CDR3 is CASSFPGGSPLHF. CDR3 sequence (DNA): TGTGCCAGCAGCTTTCCGGGGGGGTCACCCCTCCACTTT.

CDR3 sequence (DNA): TGTGCCAGCAGCGGACAGGGCTCCCTCTATGGCTACACCTTC. It translates to CASSGQGSLYGYTF. The chain uses TRBV7-9 and TRBJ1-2; 8 bases are a match to TRBD1. Germline lookup yields CDR1 SEHNR and CDR2 FQNEAQ (reference sequence). The CDR3 length is 14 residues. After removal of 5 bases from V and 4 bases from J, the junction contained 6 bases not matched to a gene.

V and J are TRBV19 and TRBJ1-5, with D perhaps matching TRBD1 (5 bases). The length of the CDR3 is 18 residues. Germline values: CDR1 LNHDA, CDR2 SQIVND (reference sequence). The V end lost 7 bases, the J end lost 0 bases, and 22 bases lay between the germline ends. The CDR3 loop is CASMGGSTSELSNQPQHF. CDR3 sequence (DNA): TGTGCCAGTATGGGGGGATCGACAAGCGAACTTAGCAATCAGCCCCAGCATTTT.

This clonotype was counted between two and nine times. The chain uses TRBV7-6 and TRBJ1-6; 9 nucleotides align to TRBD1. V dropped 4 bases and J dropped 6; count of bases not matched to a gene: 1. Germline V CDR1 and CDR2: SGHVS, FNYEAQ. This CDR3 region has 14 residues. The CDR3 sequence is CASSSTGGNSPLHF. CDR3 coding DNA: TGTGCCAGCAGCTCGACAGGGGGTAATTCACCCCTCCACTTT.

A few counts support this clonotype. The chain recombines TRBV12-3 or TRBV12-4 with TRBJ1-5; TRBD1 might be the D (6 bases). The CDR3 length is 18 residues. The V end lost 3 bases, the J end lost 4 bases, and 22 bases lay between the germline ends. The CDR3 spells CASSFHLSDRYRNQPQHF. CDR3 DNA: TGTGCCAGCAGTTTCCACCTCAGCGACAGGTATAGAAATCAGCCCCAGCATTTT.

In DNA form, the CDR3 reads TGCGCCAGCAGCTTAGGCGGATCTGACAATTCACCCCTCCACTTT. Its translation is CASSLGGSDNSPLHF. The genes are TRBV5-1 and TRBJ1-6; no definite D call. The CDR3 loop spans 15 amino acids. V shed 2 bases and J shed 7 bases, with 13 bases lying between them. Germline-derived CDR1 and CDR2 are SGHRS and YFSETQ.

This clonotype has more than one count but fewer than ten. The V and J genes are TRBV11-3 and TRBJ1-1; D not certain. V shed 3 bases and J shed 0 bases, with 11 bases lying between them. From germline, CDR1 is SGHNT and CDR2 YENEEA. CDR3 length equals 15 residues. Here the CDR3 reads CASSFFGRMNTEAFF. The DNA of the CDR3 is TGTGCCAGCAGCTTCTTCGGACGGATGAACACTGAAGCTTTCTTT.

The chain couples TRBV24-1 to TRBJ1-1; D gene uncertain. V was trimmed by 3 bases and J by 6 bases, leaving 16 bases between them. The V gene's germline CDR1 is KGHDR and CDR2 SFDVKD. The CDR3 has 15 amino acids. The CDR3 sequence is CATSDTGRPASEAFF. DNA of the CDR3: TGTGCCACCAGTGATACCGGACGCCCAGCCTCTGAAGCTTTCTTT.

This clonotype was counted only a few times. The rearrangement uses TRBV6-4 and TRBJ2-5, with D unresolved. Germline CDR1 and CDR2: MRHNA and SNTAGT. Deletions cut 6 bases from V and 3 bases from J, with 23 bases between. The CDR3 sequence is 17 residues long. This chain's CDR3 is CASSCFLVLLQEETQYF. DNA of the CDR3: TGTGCCAGCAGCTGTTTCCTCGTCCTACTCCAAGAAGAGACCCAGTACTTC.

J is TRBJ1-4 and V is TRBV2; D uncertain. Germline V gene lookup returns CDR1 SNHLY and CDR2 FYNNEI. The V end lost 5 bases, the J end lost 5 bases, and 15 bases lay between the germline ends. The CDR3 length is 15 residues. The CDR3 sequence: CASSKGQIENEKLFF. CDR3 in DNA: TGTGCCAGCAGTAAGGGCCAAATAGAGAATGAAAAACTGTTTTTT.

This chain joins TRBV30 and TRBJ2-3; D tentatively fits TRBD1 or TRBD2 (5 bases each). The CDR3 has 13 amino acids. Per the germline V gene, CDR1 is GTSNPN and CDR2 is SVGIG (reference sequence). Trimming cost V 0 bases and J 6 bases, with 10 bases left between them. The CDR3, as DNA: TGTGCCTGGAGTGTACTGGGGACCGATACGCAGTATTTT. Its translation is CAWSVLGTDTQYF. The whole variable domain, filled in from reference TRBV30 and TRBJ2-3, reads SQTIHQWPATLVQPVGSPLSLECTVEGTSNPNLYWYRQAAGRGLQLLFYSVGIGQISSEVPQNLSASRPQDRQFILSSKKLLLSDSGFYLCAWSVLGTDTQYFGPGTRLTVL.

The sample holds a few counts of this clonotype. V usage is TRBV15 and J usage is TRBJ2-2, with D perhaps given as TRBD1 or TRBD2 (6 bases each). V shed 3 bases and J shed 6 bases, with 20 bases lying between them. The CDR3 is 17 amino acids. CDR1 is LNHNV and CDR2 is YYDKDF in the germline V gene (reference sequence). The CDR3 DNA reads TGTGCCACCAGCAGCCACGATAGGGGGGCGAGGGCCGGGGAGCTGTTTTTT. Translation: CATSSHDRGARAGELFF.

The J gene is TRBJ2-5, the V gene TRBV3-1, with 8 positions matching TRBD2. Germline lookup yields CDR1 LGHDT and CDR2 YNNKEL (reference sequence). The length of the CDR3 is 14 residues. V gave up 6 bases and J gave up 5 bases; unmatched junction bases: 8. CDR3 sequence reads: CASSLGLARETQYF. The CDR3 DNA sequence: TGTGCCAGCAGTCTAGGACTAGCCCGGGAGACCCAGTACTTC.

The rearrangement uses TRBV6-1 and TRBJ2-1; no definite D call. This CDR3 spans 12 amino acids. Trimming took 5 bases from V and 5 from J, leaving 7 bases between them. Germline-derived CDR1 and CDR2 are MNHNS and SASEGT. CDR3: CASSPIDNEQFF. The CDR3 DNA sequence: TGTGCCAGCAGTCCGATTGACAATGAGCAGTTCTTC.

A few counts support this clonotype. The chain is built from TRBV19 and TRBJ1-4; 8 bases fit TRBD1. The V gene's germline CDR1 is LNHDA and CDR2 SQIVND (reference sequence). Trimming cost V 3 bases and J 6 bases; bases outside gene matches: 6. The CDR3 consists of 15 residues. CDR3 in DNA: TGTGCCAGTAGTATTTATTCAGGGGGCGATGAAAAACTGTTTTTT. Translating gives CASSIYSGGDEKLFF.

CDR3 bases: TGTGCACTCAGGGGGCAGGATGGCTACACCTTC. Translated, it gives CALRGQDGYTF. The chain couples TRBV11-2 to TRBJ1-2; 8 nucleotides match TRBD1. In germline, CDR1 is SGHAT, CDR2 FQNNGV. This CDR3 region has 11 residues.

This clonotype was detected only a few times. The J gene is TRBJ2-7, the V gene TRBV7-6, with D possibly TRBD1 on 5 matching bases. V lost 1 base and J 3 bases, leaving 13 bases between the germline ends. Germline CDR1 and CDR2: SGHVS and FNYEAQ. There are 15 residues in the CDR3. The CDR3 spells CASSLGTGPLYEQYF. CDR3 DNA: TGTGCCAGCAGCTTAGGAACAGGACCCCTCTACGAGCAGTACTTC.

This chain uses TRBV5-8 with TRBJ2-7, with D possibly TRBD2 on 6 matching bases. Between the trimmed V and J ends, which lost 2 bases and 0 bases, there was a span of 18 bases. The CDR3 sequence is 17 residues long. Germline assignment: CDR1 SGHTS and CDR2 YDEGEE. The CDR3 protein is CASSFGFGGAFSYEQYF. In nucleotides, the CDR3 is TGTGCCAGCAGCTTTGGGTTTGGCGGGGCCTTCTCCTACGAGCAGTACTTC.

This clonotype has a single count. This chain joins TRBV6-1 and TRBJ2-7, with 10 bases that match TRBD1. The CDR3 spans 15 residues. V shed 4 bases and J 3 bases; nucleotides not matched to a gene: 6. CDR1 is MNHNS, CDR2 SASEGT, per germline. The CDR3 is CASSGRTGGIYEQYF. The CDR3 DNA reads TGTGCCAGCAGTGGGAGGACAGGGGGTATCTACGAGCAGTACTTC.

The chain links TRBV5-6 to TRBJ2-3; TRBD1 matches at 10 bases. The V segment lost 2 bases and the J segment 1 base; nucleotides outside the gene matches: 1. This CDR3 is built from 15 residues. CDR1 and CDR2 (germline): SGHDT, YYEEEE. The CDR3 DNA is TGTGCCAGCAGCTTTGGGACAGGGGGCACAGATACGCAGTATTTT. Its protein product is CASSFGTGGTDTQYF.

The table lists this clonotype with a few counts. This chain uses TRBV7-2 with TRBJ1-2, with D maybe TRBD1 (5 bases). The V gene lost 2 bases and the J gene lost 6 bases, with 13 bases spanning the gap. The CDR3 length is 14 residues. Germline V lookup: CDR1 SGHTA, CDR2 FQGNSA. As DNA, the CDR3 is TGTGCCAGCAGCTTAAAGTGGGGGTTGGATGGCTACACCTTC. It specifies CASSLKWGLDGYTF.

This chain uses TRBV7-3 with TRBJ1-1; TRBD1 is a possible D gene (5 bases). Germline CDR1 is SGHTA and CDR2 is FQGTGA. The CDR3 is made up of 15 amino acids. Between the trimmed V and J ends, which lost 1 base and 2 bases, there was a span of 11 bases. The CDR3 is CASSLISGQNTEAFF. The CDR3, as DNA: TGTGCCAGCAGCTTAATTTCCGGACAAAACACTGAAGCTTTCTTT.